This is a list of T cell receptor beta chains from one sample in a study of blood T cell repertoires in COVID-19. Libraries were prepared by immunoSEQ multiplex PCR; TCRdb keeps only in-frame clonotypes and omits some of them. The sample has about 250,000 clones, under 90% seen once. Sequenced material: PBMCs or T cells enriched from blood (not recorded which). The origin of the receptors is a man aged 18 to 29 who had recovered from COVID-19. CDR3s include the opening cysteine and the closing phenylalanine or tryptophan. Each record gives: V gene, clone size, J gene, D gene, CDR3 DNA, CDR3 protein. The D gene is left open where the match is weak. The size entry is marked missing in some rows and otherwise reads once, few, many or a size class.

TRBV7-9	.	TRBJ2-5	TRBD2	TGTGCCAGCAGCTTTGGGACTAGCGGGGGTCTGGAGACCCAGTACTTC	CASSFGTSGGLETQYF
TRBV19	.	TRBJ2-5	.	TGTGCCAGTAGTAGAGACAGACAAGAGACCCAGTACTTC	CASSRDRQETQYF
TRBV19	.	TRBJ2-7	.	TGTGCCAGTAGTGATCGGTTTGAGCTCAACTACGAGCAGTACTTC	CASSDRFELNYEQYF
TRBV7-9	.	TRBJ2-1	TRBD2	TGTGCCAGCGTTGGTAGCGGGAGGGCCCGTGAGCAGTTCTTC	CASVGSGRAREQFF
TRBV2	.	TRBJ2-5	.	TGTGCCAGCCGTCGAGATCAAGAGACCCAGTACTTC	CASRRDQETQYF
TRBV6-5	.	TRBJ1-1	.	TGTGCCAGCAGTTACTCGGAGGGACTGACCCAGTCAGCTTTCTTT	CASSYSEGLTQSAFF
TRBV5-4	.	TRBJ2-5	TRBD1	TGTGCCAGCAGCTACAGGGGACAAGAGACCCAGTACTTC	CASSYRGQETQYF
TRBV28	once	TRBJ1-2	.	TGTGCCAGCGAGGGAGGGTCTTTTCTAAACTATGGCTACACCTTC	CASEGGSFLNYGYTF
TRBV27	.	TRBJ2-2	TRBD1	TGTGCCAGCAGTTTCGACAGGGGTACCGGGGAGCTGTTTTTT	CASSFDRGTGELFF
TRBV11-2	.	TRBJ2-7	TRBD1	TGTGCCAGCAGCTCAAATCCGGGACAGGGCCTGCAGTACTTC	CASSSNPGQGLQYF
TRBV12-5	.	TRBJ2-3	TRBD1	TGTGCTAGTGGTTTGGAGACAGGGGTCCCTTCAGATACGCAGTATTTT	CASGLETGVPSDTQYF
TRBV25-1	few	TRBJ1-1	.	TGTGCCAGCAACTTCAGGGGTTCGGCTTTCTTT	CASNFRGSAFF
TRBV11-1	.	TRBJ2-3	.	TGTGCCAGCAGCTGGGGACTTAGCACAGATACGCAGTATTTT	CASSWGLSTDTQYF
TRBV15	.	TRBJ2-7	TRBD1	TGTGCCACCAGCAGAGACGGGGACAGGGGGTTCAACGAGCAGTACTTC	CATSRDGDRGFNEQYF
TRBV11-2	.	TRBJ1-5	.	TGTGCCAGCAGCTTAGCCATCCACTCGAGCAATCAGCCCCAGCATTTT	CASSLAIHSSNQPQHF
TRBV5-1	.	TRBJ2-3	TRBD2	TGCGCCAGCAGCACCCCACTAGCGGGGACTAGCACAGATACGCAGTATTTT	CASSTPLAGTSTDTQYF
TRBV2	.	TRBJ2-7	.	TGTGCCAGCAGTGGCTACTGGGAGTTACGGTACTTC	CASSGYWELRYF
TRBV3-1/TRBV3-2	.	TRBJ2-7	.	TGTGCCAGCAGCCTATCGTCGGAGCGCGAGCAGTACTTC	CASSLSSEREQYF
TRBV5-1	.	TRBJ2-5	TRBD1	TGCGCCAGCAGCTTGCAGGGGGCTCGAGAGACCCAGTACTTC	CASSLQGARETQYF
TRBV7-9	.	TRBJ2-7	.	TGTGCCAGCAGCAGCCAGGGTTACGAGCAGTACTTC	CASSSQGYEQYF
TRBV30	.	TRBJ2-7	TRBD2	TGTGCCTGGAGTGTACTAGCGGGACCCTCCTACGAGCAGTACTTC	CAWSVLAGPSYEQYF
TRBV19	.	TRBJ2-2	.	TGTGCCATCAAGGGGGGGAGCTACACCGGGGAGCTGTTTTTT	CAIKGGSYTGELFF
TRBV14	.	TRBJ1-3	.	TGTGCCAGCAGCCAAGATCGGGGGGGAGGAAACACCATATATTTT	CASSQDRGGGNTIYF
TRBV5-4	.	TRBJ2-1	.	TGTGCCAGCAGCCCTCCGGGGGCCTACAATGAGCAGTTCTTC	CASSPPGAYNEQFF
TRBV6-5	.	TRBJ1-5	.	TGTGCCAGCAGTTCCGGAGGGAGGAGGCCCCAGCATTTT	CASSSGGRRPQHF
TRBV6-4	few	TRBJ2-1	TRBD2	TGTGCCAGCAGTGAAGGGCTAGCGGGACACAATGAGCAGTTCTTC	CASSEGLAGHNEQFF
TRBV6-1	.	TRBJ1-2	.	TGTGCCAGCAGTGAACGTGGCAGGGCCTATGGCTACACCTTC	CASSERGRAYGYTF
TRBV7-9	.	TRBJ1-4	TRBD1	TGTGCCAGCAGCCAAGGGACAGTGGCCAGTGAAAAACTGTTTTTT	CASSQGTVASEKLFF
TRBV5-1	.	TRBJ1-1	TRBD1	TGCGCCAGCAGCTTTTCCCCGGGACAGGGCGGCACTGAAGCTTTCTTT	CASSFSPGQGGTEAFF
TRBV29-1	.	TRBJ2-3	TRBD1	TGCAGCGTAGCCGGGACAGGGTTTTCGGGCACAGATACGCAGTATTTT	CSVAGTGFSGTDTQYF
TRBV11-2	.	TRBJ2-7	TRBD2	TGTGCCAGCAGCTTAGATCGCCCAGCGGGGGTCATTTACGAGCAGTACTTC	CASSLDRPAGVIYEQYF
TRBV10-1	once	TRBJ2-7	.	TGCGCCAGCAGCCCCACCCGGGGGGAGCAGTACTTC	CASSPTRGEQYF
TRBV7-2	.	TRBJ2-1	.	TGTGCCAGCAGGCCAACCTCCTTAAGCGGCTCCTACAATGAGCAGTTCTTC	CASRPTSLSGSYNEQFF
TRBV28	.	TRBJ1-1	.	TGTGCCAGCAGTTCACCGACAGAGATGAACACTGAAGCTTTCTTT	CASSSPTEMNTEAFF
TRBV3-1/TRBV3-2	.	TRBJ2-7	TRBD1	TGTGCCAGCAGCCACGGGACAGGGTACGACGAGCAGTACTTC	CASSHGTGYDEQYF
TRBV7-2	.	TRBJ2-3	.	TGTGCCAGCAGCCCAGGCCCCAGGGTTAATACGCAGTATTTT	CASSPGPRVNTQYF
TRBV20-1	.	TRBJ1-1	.	TGCAGTGCCCCCATGAACACTGAAGCTTTCTTT	CSAPMNTEAFF
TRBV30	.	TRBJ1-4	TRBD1	TGTGCCTGGAGGGACAGGGGTTTAAGTGAAAAACTGTTTTTT	CAWRDRGLSEKLFF
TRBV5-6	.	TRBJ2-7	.	TGTGCCAGCAGCTTGGGGCTGTCCAACTCCTACGAGCAGTACTTC	CASSLGLSNSYEQYF
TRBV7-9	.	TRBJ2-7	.	TGTGCCAGCAGCATTTCGAGAGAGGGAAGCGAGCAGTACTTC	CASSISREGSEQYF
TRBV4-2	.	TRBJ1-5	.	TGTGCCAGCAGCCTCGAGGGTAGCAATCAGCCCCAGCATTTT	CASSLEGSNQPQHF
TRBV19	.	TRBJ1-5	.	TGTGCCAGTAGTACCGAGTTCGGGGGGCCCCAGCATTTT	CASSTEFGGPQHF
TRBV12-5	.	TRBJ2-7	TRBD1	TGTGCTAGTGCCGGACAGGGGATCTACGAGCAGTACTTC	CASAGQGIYEQYF
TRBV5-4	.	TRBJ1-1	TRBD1	TGTGCCAGCAGCTGGGGACAGACTTTAAACACTGAAGCTTTCTTT	CASSWGQTLNTEAFF
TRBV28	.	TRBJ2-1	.	TGTGCCAGCAGTACAGGCGGGGCAGGACCTGATGAGCAGTTCTTC	CASSTGGAGPDEQFF
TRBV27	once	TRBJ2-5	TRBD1	TGTGCCAGCAGCCCCGGACAGGGGGGAGAGACCCAGTACTTC	CASSPGQGGETQYF
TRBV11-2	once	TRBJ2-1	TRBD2	TGTGCCAGCAGCTTAGAGCGGGCTAGCGGTAAAACTAAGTTCTTC	CASSLERASGKTKFF
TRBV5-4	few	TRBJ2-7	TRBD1	TGTGCCAGCAGCTGGGATCAGGGGGCCGTTCCCACGGGGGAGCAGTACTTC	CASSWDQGAVPTGEQYF
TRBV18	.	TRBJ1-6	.	TGTGCCAGCTCACCACCGGGGCAGTATAATTCACCCCTCCACTTT	CASSPPGQYNSPLHF
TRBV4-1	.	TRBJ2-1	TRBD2	TGCGCCAGCAGCCAAATGGCTAGCGGGGGGGCATTGGAGCAGTTCTTC	CASSQMASGGALEQFF
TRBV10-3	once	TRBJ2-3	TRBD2	TGTGCCAGCGGGACTAGCGGCACAGATACGCAGTATTTT	CASGTSGTDTQYF
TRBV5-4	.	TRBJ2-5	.	TGTGCCAGCAGCTTGCAACAGATAAGCCAAGAGACCCAGTACTTC	CASSLQQISQETQYF
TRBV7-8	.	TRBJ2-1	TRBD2	TGTGCCAGCAGCCCACTAGCGGGGGGCTACAATGAGCAGTTCTTC	CASSPLAGGYNEQFF